This T cell receptor beta chain is from a study of cytomegalovirus exposure and HLA in healthy donors. Background on the study: Previous work identified 95 million to 120 million unique TCR beta sequences from roughly 180 million T cells. General study points: As a later analysis showed, a missense DCLRE1C variant was linked to trimming of TCR beta V- and J-genes. Testing in vitro showed a few CMV-associated chains specific for CMV antigens.

J lost 8 bases, V lost 5 bases, and 10 bases had no gene match. This CDR3 has 15 amino acids. The germline gives CDR1 SEHNR, CDR2 FQNEAQ (reference sequence). Of note for this clone: Its antigen is as yet unknown.

Primers: 60 Vbeta forward and 13 Jbeta reverse. The assay was immunoSEQ multiplex PCR, and TCRdb's table has in-frame clones only and misses some. Among under 150,000 clones listed, about 80% were seen once. The specimen sequenced was PBMCs. The rearrangement links TRBV7-9 to TRBJ2-1, with 9 positions matching TRBD1. This receptor was taken from a woman between 40 and 50 years old in good health and CMV-seropositive. The CDR3 DNA reads as TGTGCCAGCAGCGCTTGGACAGGGGCCCAGGATGAGCAGTTCTTC. Its translation: CASSAWTGAQDEQFF.